This T cell receptor (beta chain) is from a study of OX40 agonist ivuxolimab in advanced cancers. Some background on the complete study: The costimulatory receptor OX40 (CD134) was targeted by ivuxolimab, a fully human IgG2 agonistic monoclonal antibody. Three dose-escalation patients achieved partial responses, one with hepatocellular carcinoma and two with cutaneous melanoma. Among the roughly 54 dose-escalation patients, some 20 had hepatocellular carcinoma, roughly 15 melanoma, 9 renal cell carcinoma and 9 head and neck cancer. The paper covers the monotherapy dose-escalation part of the phase I ivuxolimab trial, which included N ≈ 57 patients. The purpose of peripheral TCRbeta sequencing was to test whether ivuxolimab changed TCR sequence diversity and led to clonal T-cell expansion. In the dose-escalation cohort, 70% to 85% of patients were male, and the mean age was approximately 60 years with a range of roughly 23 to 90. Intravenous ivuxolimab was administered to patients every 2 weeks at six dose levels: 0.01, 0.1, 0.3, 1.5, 3 and 10 mg/kg. Patients were allowed to have had prior anti-PD-1, anti-PD-L1 or anti-CTLA-4 therapy, and around two fifths of the dose-escalation patients had been treated with checkpoint inhibitors. Overall results and qualifications from the work: In the 0.1-3.0 mg/kg groups, partial responders had among the lowest normalized peripheral clonal expansion, particularly in CD8+ T cells. Low levels of normalized T-cell clonal expansion were also seen in some patients who did not respond. Antigen specificity was not determined for the clonally expanded peripheral T cells. At doses of 0.1 to 3.0 mg/kg, clonal expansion of both CD4+ and CD8+ T cells in blood was seen between baseline and week 6. On average, CD8+ T cells showed more expanded clones than CD4+ T cells after ivuxolimab.

Genomic DNA was isolated from the sorted cells so that the TCRbeta CDR3 region could be sequenced. The immunoSEQ Assay was used to sequence the TCRbeta CDR3 regions. TCRdb took this table from immuneACCESS and kept in-frame rearrangements with V and J called. Such tables lack part of the clones; where checked against another copy, unresolved V genes explain under half of the gap, and the rest is unexplained. The sample data list around 23,000 clones, and about 77% of these were observed just once. Of the sample, around 19% is held by the ten largest clones. Relative to germline, V is 5 bases shorter and J is 2 bases shorter, with 13 bases between their ends. CDR3 length: 14 amino acids, cysteine to phenylalanine. Of all the DNA, just the CDR3 is kept, 42 bases in frame from base 1. The germline V gene yields SGHVS for CDR1 and FQNEAQ for CDR2. The trial excluded patients who had a history of autoimmune disease or who were on systemic immunosuppression. Peripheral blood for TCR sequencing was collected from all dose cohorts at baseline, on cycle 4 day 1, and on cycle 7 day 1. Samples were obtained from an open-label, multicenter, first-in-human phase I dose-escalation trial of ivuxolimab. Adults with locally advanced or metastatic head and neck squamous cell, hepatocellular, melanoma or renal cell carcinoma were enrolled in the trial. CD4+ and CD8+ T cells were sorted separately from peripheral blood before TCR sequencing.

Of note for this clone: Its antigen specificity is not known. Base qualities are not recorded, but no much larger clone differs from it by a single base.

This specimen consisted of CD4+ or CD8+ T cells sorted from blood, obtained in a trial of the OX40 agonist ivuxolimab. The sequence was obtained from an adult with an advanced solid tumor such as melanoma, head and neck, liver or kidney cancer. The sequence joins TRBV7-8 to TRBJ2-7; the D gene is unclear. The nucleotides read TGTGCCAGCAGCCTCTCCATTCGGGCCTACGAGCAGTACTTC. This is translated as CASSLSIRAYEQYF.